The sequence of this T cell receptor beta chain was determined in a study of blood T cell repertoires in COVID-19. Turning to the study itself: COVID-19 samples, acute and convalescent, were from the United States, Italy and Spain. The analysed material was cDNA or gDNA that came from T cells, B-cell-depleted T cells, or PBMCs.

Original processing methods: Estimation of nucleated cell counts was performed using reference gene primer amplification. This table comes from immunoSEQ multiplex PCR, and its TCRdb copy is limited to in-frame clones, with some not included. V, J and clone size reflect that table, while D and trimming were determined from the DNA. Among about 80,000 clones listed, roughly 90% were seen once. Looked up from germline, CDR1 is LGHDT and CDR2 is YNNKEL (reference sequence). Trimming cost V 5 bases and J 3 bases, with 11 bases left between them. The length of the CDR3 is 14 residues. Sequencing was carried out using peripheral blood. This sequence joins TRBV3-1 (or the pseudogene TRBV3-2) and TRBJ1-3; D uncertain. The sequence was collected from a man between 65 and 85 years old with acute or convalescent COVID-19. The CDR3 nucleotides are TGTGCCAGCAGCTCGACGGGATTTGGAAACACCATATATTTT. Its protein is CASSSTGFGNTIYF.